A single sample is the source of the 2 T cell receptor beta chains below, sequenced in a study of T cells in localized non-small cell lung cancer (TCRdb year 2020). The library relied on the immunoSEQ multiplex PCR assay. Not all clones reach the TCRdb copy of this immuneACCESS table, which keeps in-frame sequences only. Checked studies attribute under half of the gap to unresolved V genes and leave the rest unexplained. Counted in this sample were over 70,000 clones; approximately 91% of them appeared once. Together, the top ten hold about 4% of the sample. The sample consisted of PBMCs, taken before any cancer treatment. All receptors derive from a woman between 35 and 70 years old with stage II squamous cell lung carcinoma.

CDR3 bases: TGTGCCAGCAGTGTGCGGTGGGACAGCGAAGCTTTCTTT. Translating it yields CASSVRWDSEAFF. The V call is TRBV2, the J call TRBJ1-1, with 7 bases fitting TRBD1. The CDR3 totals 13 residues. Germline loops: CDR1 SNHLY, CDR2 FYNNEI. The trim removed 4 bases at V and 8 bases at J, leaving 7 bases unmatched.

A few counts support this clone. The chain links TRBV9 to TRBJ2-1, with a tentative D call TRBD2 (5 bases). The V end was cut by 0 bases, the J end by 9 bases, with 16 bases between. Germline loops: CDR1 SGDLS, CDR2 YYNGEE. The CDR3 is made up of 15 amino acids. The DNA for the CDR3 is TGTGCCAGCAGCGTAGGGTCTAGCCCCTCGGGTGAGCAGTTCTTC. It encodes CASSVGSSPSGEQFF.